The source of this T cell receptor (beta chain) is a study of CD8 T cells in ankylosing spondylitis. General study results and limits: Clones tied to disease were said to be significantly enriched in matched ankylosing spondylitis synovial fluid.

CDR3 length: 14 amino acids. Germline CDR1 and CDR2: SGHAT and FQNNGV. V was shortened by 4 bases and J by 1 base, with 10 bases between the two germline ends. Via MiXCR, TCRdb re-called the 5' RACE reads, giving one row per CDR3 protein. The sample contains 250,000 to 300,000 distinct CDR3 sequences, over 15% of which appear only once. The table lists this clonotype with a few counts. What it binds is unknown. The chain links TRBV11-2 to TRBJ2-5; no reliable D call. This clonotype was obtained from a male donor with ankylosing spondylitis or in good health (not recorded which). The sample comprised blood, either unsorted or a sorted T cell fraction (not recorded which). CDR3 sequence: CASSSIRFQETQYF. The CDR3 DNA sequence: TGTGCCAGCAGCTCTATCCGATTCCAAGAGACCCAGTACTTC.